The present T cell receptor beta chain was sequenced within a study of post-analysis software for immune sequencing data. As for the study in general: Relapsing-remitting, secondary progressive and progressive-relapsing forms made up the multiple sclerosis disease courses. Study outcomes and limitations: Normalized Chao1 diversity was significantly lower in multiple sclerosis patients than in controls. Patients showed TRBV5-6, TRBV5-1 and TRBV20-1 among roughly 5 TRBV segments more frequent than in controls.

The TCR beta cDNA libraries carried unique molecular identifiers. TCRdb re-derived calls from the PCR reads in MiXCR, one entry per CDR3 protein. Counted here are 800,000 to 950,000 distinct CDR3 sequences, 53% occurring once; the ten biggest clones make up about 4.8%. This clonotype occurred many times. Its specificity is not known. Germline-derived CDR1 and CDR2 are MNHEY and SVGEGT. The CDR3 extends over 15 amino acids. After removal of 0 bases from V and 13 bases from J, the junction contained 12 bases not matched to a gene. This TCR derives from a girl between 5 and 17 years old with multiple sclerosis. Sequenced sample: blood. This chain links TRBV6-2 or TRBV6-3 with TRBJ2-4; TRBD1 agrees at 7 bases. Here the CDR3 reads CASSYSRQGLGEQYF. CDR3 coding DNA: TGTGCCAGCAGTTACTCGCGACAGGGTTTGGGTGAGCAGTACTTC.